This T cell receptor beta chain comes out of a study of T cell responses to AZD1222 COVID-19 vaccine. Overall study findings and caveats: Researchers took repertoire samples only after the peak T cell response had come. Reports indicate that nearly half of spike-specific TCRs are directed at unmutated variant regions. Elevations in Spike-specific TCR breadth and depth followed administration of two AZD1222 doses. White British people made up most donors, females outnumbered males, and clonal diversity was possibly underestimated.

V dropped 0 bases and J dropped 2 bases, with 17 bases sitting between them. The CDR3 has 17 residues. Germline values: CDR1 SGHRS, CDR2 YFSETQ. Data came from immunoSEQ multiplex PCR; TCRdb stores just in-frame clones and leaves some out. Of 95,000 to 150,000 clones detected, approximately 90% appear once; the ten largest clones hold about 7.7%. A word on this clone: The antigen remains undetermined.

The V call is TRBV5-1, the J call TRBJ1-1; D is unresolved. This sequence was found in an adult who received the AZD1222 COVID-19 vaccine. This material consisted of peripheral blood, taken 28 days after the second AZD1222 dose. The CDR3 region has the DNA TGCGCCAGCAGCTTGGATTGGACGGGAAACCTAAACACTGAAGCTTTCTTT. Residues: CASSLDWTGNLNTEAFF.